These 24 T cell receptor beta chains came from one sample sequenced in a study of OX40 agonist ivuxolimab in advanced cancers. Clones were read by immunoSEQ multiplex PCR, and TCRdb kept only the in-frame ones, dropping some. Altogether 99,000 or so clones are present, 90% to 97% being singletons, with the ten largest covering just over 2%. The source was CD4+ or CD8+ T cells sorted from blood, collected in a trial of the OX40 agonist ivuxolimab. The receptors stem from an adult with an advanced solid tumor such as melanoma, head and neck, liver or kidney cancer.

V gene TRBV5-6 combines with J gene TRBJ2-2; no definite D call. Deletions cut 2 bases from V and 8 bases from J, with 13 bases between. CDR1 and CDR2 (germline): SGHDT, YYEEEE. This CDR3 spans 14 amino acids. The CDR3 is CASSFLGFEGELFF. As DNA, the CDR3 is TGTGCCAGCAGCTTCTTGGGCTTTGAGGGGGAGCTGTTTTTT.

The V and J genes are TRBV7-9 and TRBJ2-7, with D uncertain. Germline-derived CDR1 and CDR2 are SEHNR and FQNEAQ (reference sequence). This CDR3 has 13 amino acids. V shed 4 bases and J shed 0 bases, with 7 bases lying between them. CDR3 loop: CASSSVSSYEQYF. The CDR3 nucleotides read TGTGCCAGCAGCTCCGTATCCTCCTACGAGCAGTACTTC.

This clone is a singleton in its sample. The CDR3 reads CASSPSGSTPEAFF. The CDR3 nucleotides are TGTGCCAGCAGCCCGTCCGGGTCTACTCCCGAAGCTTTCTTT. The rearrangement joins TRBV5-6 to TRBJ1-1; no reliable D call. The germline V gene encodes CDR1 SGHDT and CDR2 YYEEEE. The length of the CDR3 is 14 residues. Trimming cost V 4 bases and J 8 bases, with 18 bases left between them.

This sequence joins TRBV10-3 and TRBJ2-2; 9 nucleotides agree with TRBD2. The J segment lost 6 bases and the V segment lost 2 bases, leaving 4 bases of the junction unmatched. Germline V gene data show CDR1 as ENHRY and CDR2 as SYGVKD. The CDR3 totals 15 residues. The CDR3 region is CAISEKGLAAGELFF. CDR3 coding DNA: TGTGCCATCAGTGAGAAGGGACTAGCTGCCGGGGAGCTGTTTTTT.

This chain connects TRBV11-2 to TRBJ2-2, with 10 bases lining up with TRBD2. The V gene end was trimmed by 5 bases and the J gene end by 6 bases; junction bases not matched to a gene: 9. The CDR3 loop spans 16 amino acids. Germline assignment: CDR1 SGHAT and CDR2 FQNNGV. The CDR3 nucleotides are TGTGCCAGCAGCCCCTGGGCTAGCGGGGGCGCCGGGGAGCTGTTTTTT. Encoded protein: CASSPWASGGAGELFF.

The J gene is TRBJ1-5, the V gene TRBV6-1; TRBD1 matches at 8 bases. J was trimmed by 2 bases and V by 7 bases; bases with no gene match: 4. CDR1 and CDR2 from the germline V gene are MNHNS and SASEGT. The CDR3 spans 14 residues. CDR3 in amino acids: CASKPGQGNQPQHF. CDR3 bases: TGTGCCAGCAAGCCGGGACAGGGCAATCAGCCCCAGCATTTT.

The chain recombines TRBV13 with TRBJ2-2; the D is unclear. Trimming removed 1 base at V and 7 bases at J, with 7 bases between. The CDR3 is made up of 13 amino acids. Germline V CDR1 and CDR2: PRHDT, FYEKMQ (reference sequence). Here the CDR3 reads CASSLDGYGELFF. The CDR3, as DNA: TGTGCCAGCAGCTTAGATGGGTACGGGGAGCTGTTTTTT.

The chain carries TRBV7-9 and TRBJ2-7; D call uncertain. Deletions cut 5 bases from V and 2 bases from J, with 13 bases between. CDR1 is SEHNR, CDR2 FQNEAQ, per germline (reference sequence). This CDR3 is 14 amino acids long. CDR3 region: CASSTQAATYEQYF. The DNA of the CDR3 is TGTGCCAGCAGCACCCAAGCAGCGACCTACGAGCAGTACTTC.

This sequence joins TRBV4-1 and TRBJ2-7; D possibly matches TRBD1 or TRBD2 (6 bases each). V was pared by 4 bases and J by 1 base, with 20 bases between. CDR1 is MGHRA and CDR2 is YSYEKL in the germline V gene. The CDR3 is 17 amino acids. CDR3 sequence (DNA): TGCGCCAGCAGCCCCCAGGAGGGTACAGGGCGGTCCTACGAGCAGTACTTC. Amino acids: CASSPQEGTGRSYEQYF.

The V call is TRBV5-6, the J call TRBJ1-6; 8 bases map to TRBD1. The trim removed 4 bases at V and 4 bases at J, leaving 10 bases unmatched. The germline CDR1 and CDR2 sequences are SGHDT and YYEEEE. This CDR3 is 17 amino acids long. CDR3 residues: CASSPPPGQAYNSPLHF. CDR3 DNA sequence: TGTGCCAGCAGCCCCCCCCCGGGACAGGCTTATAATTCACCCCTCCACTTT.

The chain combines TRBV28 with TRBJ1-2; perhaps TRBD1 as D (5 bases). Germline CDR1 and CDR2: MDHEN and SYDVKM. V was clipped by 3 bases and J by 4 bases, with 12 bases between them. The length of the CDR3 is 14 residues. Written as DNA, the CDR3 is TGTGCCAGCAGTTTTGGGGCAAGGGGCTATGGCTACACCTTC. This codes for CASSFGARGYGYTF.

The V and J genes are TRBV4-1 and TRBJ2-3, with a weak D call TRBD2 (6 bases). Germline loops: CDR1 MGHRA, CDR2 YSYEKL. The CDR3 has 15 residues. Trimming stripped 7 bases from V and 6 bases from J, with 20 bases between. CDR3 sequence: CASTNSLTGVDTQYF. For the CDR3, the DNA is TGCGCCAGCACCAATAGCCTAACGGGGGTCGATACGCAGTATTTT.

The chain has TRBV6-5 and TRBJ2-1, with D possibly TRBD2 on 6 matching bases. The CDR3 consists of 11 residues. V dropped 4 bases and J dropped 10 bases, with 8 bases sitting between them. Germline CDR1 is MNHEY and CDR2 is SVGAGI. For the CDR3, the DNA is TGTGCCAGCAGTTCGGGAGTAGAGCAGTTCTTC. It encodes CASSSGVEQFF.

The sample holds one count of this clone. V gene TRBV6-1 combines with J gene TRBJ2-7, with D possibly being TRBD2 (5 bases). The germline CDR1 and CDR2 sequences are MNHNS and SASEGT. Trimming left V 1 base short and J 11 bases short, with 12 bases between. The CDR3 runs 12 residues. CDR3 region: CASSEVRHGEYF. The CDR3 DNA follows: TGTGCCAGCAGTGAAGTACGCCACGGGGAGTACTTC.

The chain has TRBV25-1 and TRBJ1-2; D is possibly TRBD1 (5 bases). The CDR3 length is 11 residues. Trimming cost V 10 bases and J 4 bases, with 10 bases left between them. Per the germline V gene, CDR1 is MGHDK and CDR2 is SYGVNS. CDR3: CATKDTYGYTF. CDR3 coding DNA: TGTGCCACCAAGGACACCTATGGCTACACCTTC.

This chain uses TRBV7-8 with TRBJ1-6; D unclear. CDR1 is SGHVS and CDR2 is FQNEAQ in the germline V gene. The CDR3 is 13 amino acids. Trimming pared 3 bases from V and 10 bases from J, leaving 10 bases between. The DNA for the CDR3 is TGTGCCAGCAGCTTCCCAGATTTATCACCCCTCCACTTT. It translates to CASSFPDLSPLHF. Variable domain in full (rest from reference TRBV7-8 and TRBJ1-6): GAGVSQSPRYKVAKRGQDVALRCDPISGHVSLFWYQQALGQGPEFLTYFQNEAQLDKSGLPSDRFFAERPEGSVSTLKIQRTQQEDSAVYLCASSFPDLSPLHFGNGTRLTVT.

The chain joins TRBV7-6 to TRBJ2-2; 10 bases match TRBD1. The CDR3 runs to 15 residues. V gave up 5 bases and J gave up 5 bases; unmatched junction bases: 5. Germline CDR1 reads SGHVS; CDR2 reads FNYEAQ. CDR3 coding DNA: TGTGCCAGCAGCCAAGGACAGGGGGGGACCGGGGAGCTGTTTTTT. Translated, it gives CASSQGQGGTGELFF.

The V call is TRBV7-8, the J call TRBJ1-2; D gene uncertain. Per the germline V gene, CDR1 is SGHVS and CDR2 is FQNEAQ. CDR3 length equals 11 residues. The V gene lost 1 base and the J gene lost 5 bases, with 2 bases spanning the gap. CDR3 coding DNA: TGTGCCAGCAGCTTAGATTATGGCTACACCTTC. It is translated as CASSLDYGYTF.

This sequence joins TRBV19 and TRBJ2-7; no clear D gene. The CDR3 is 14 residues long. The germline CDR1 and CDR2 sequences are LNHDA and SQIVND (reference sequence). V lost 0 bases, J lost 2 bases, and 8 bases lay in between. As DNA, the CDR3 is TGTGCCAGTAGTATAGATCCGGGCGCCTACGAGCAGTACTTC. The encoded protein is CASSIDPGAYEQYF.

Only a few counts were recorded for this clone. V is TRBV28 and J is TRBJ2-1; TRBD1 aligns across 10 bases. V was pared by 4 bases and J by 4 bases, with 4 bases of the junction left unmatched. Germline V gene lookup returns CDR1 MDHEN and CDR2 SYDVKM. The CDR3 covers 15 residues. The CDR3 sequence is CASSSGTGAYNEQFF. CDR3 in DNA: TGTGCCAGCAGTTCCGGGACAGGGGCTTACAATGAGCAGTTCTTC. Using reference TRBV28 and TRBJ2-1 for the parts outside the CDR3, the full variable domain is DVKVTQSSRYLVKRTGEKVFLECVQDMDHENMFWYRQDPGLGLRLIYFSYDVKMKEKGDIPEGYSVSREKKERFSLILESASTNQTSMYLCASSSGTGAYNEQFFGPGTRLTVL.

The rearrangement uses TRBV29-1 and TRBJ2-5, with D possibly matching TRBD2 (6 bases). The CDR3 is 17 amino acids. V was shortened by 0 bases and J by 2 bases, with 19 bases between the two germline ends. Germline CDR1 is SQVTM and CDR2 is ANQGSEA. CDR3 loop: CSVEDPTEEGPQETQYF. CDR3 in DNA: TGCAGCGTTGAAGATCCCACTGAGGAGGGGCCTCAAGAGACCCAGTACTTC.

The genes are TRBV7-9 and TRBJ2-7; D gene unclear. This CDR3 has 15 amino acids. V was shortened by 5 bases and J by 3 bases, with 17 bases between the two germline ends. The germline CDR1 and CDR2 sequences are SEHNR and FQNEAQ (reference sequence). DNA of the CDR3: TGTGCCAGCAGCCCCCACCTTCAGACTTTCTACGAGCAGTACTTC. Translation: CASSPHLQTFYEQYF.

Here the CDR3 reads CASSPGTGEDTQYF. The CDR3 nucleotides read TGTGCCAGCTCCCCCGGGACAGGGGAGGATACGCAGTATTTT. The gene calls are TRBV27 and TRBJ2-3; 10 bases are a match to TRBD1. The ends lost 8 bases at V and 6 bases at J; junction bases unmatched: 8. Germline CDR1 reads MNHEY; CDR2 reads SMNVEV (reference sequence). The CDR3 spans 14 residues.

The rearrangement links TRBV5-6 to TRBJ2-2; D is undetermined. V dropped 4 bases and J dropped 6 bases, with 10 bases sitting between them. Germline CDR1 is SGHDT and CDR2 is YYEEEE. The CDR3 totals 13 residues. The CDR3 nucleotides read TGTGCCAGCAGCCCTGTGGTTTCCGGGGAGCTGTTTTTT. Protein product: CASSPVVSGELFF.